This TCR beta chain was documented in a study of T cell changes during pregnancy in multiple sclerosis. Assay: immunoSEQ multiplex PCR; the TCRdb copy retains only in-frame clones and omits some. The sample consists of under 20,000 clones, under 90% of them appearing once. V was clipped by 1 base and J by 9 bases, with 19 bases between them. The CDR3 totals 15 residues. Germline lookup yields CDR1 MNHNS and CDR2 SASEGT. This clone appeared once. Source: CD8+ T cells from peripheral blood mononuclear cells, taken after pregnancy. The source of this sequence is a female donor with multiple sclerosis, enrolled in a pregnancy study. The J gene is TRBJ2-7, the V gene TRBV6-1, with a tentative D call TRBD1 (6 bases). CDR3 residues: CASSEDRTEGSWQYF. CDR3 DNA: TGTGCCAGCAGTGAAGATCGGACAGAAGGGTCGTGGCAGTACTTC.